One sample yielded the 18 T cell receptor beta chains listed below, sequenced in a study of beta chain features in type 1 diabetes. General study points: When Type 1 diabetes patients were examined, their TCRB CDR3s proved moderately but significantly shorter in all four CD4+ subsets.

The isolated RNA, all of it, was reverse transcribed, so expressed TCRB transcripts were what got sequenced. The protocol was immunoSEQ multiplex PCR, while the TCRdb copy is restricted to in-frame clones and leaves out a portion. The table records about 700,000 clones, around an eighth of them present only once. These receptors have no identified antigens. Sequenced: naive CD4+ T cells from blood. Receptors were obtained from a man aged 18 to 35 with type 1 diabetes.

This chain links TRBV29-1 with TRBJ2-7, with D perhaps TRBD2 (6 bases). The V gene lost 7 bases and the J gene lost 5 bases, with 21 bases spanning the gap. This CDR3 contains 14 residues. Germline V gives CDR1 SQVTM, CDR2 ANQGSEA. This CDR3 reads CSATTRDWSDEQYF. The CDR3 region has the DNA TGCAGCGCTACAACTCGGGACTGGTCCGACGAGCAGTACTTC.

This clone has only a few counts. The V and J genes are TRBV10-3 and TRBJ2-1; perhaps TRBD1 as D (5 bases). This CDR3 contains 11 residues. V was shortened by 6 bases and J by 10 bases, with 10 bases between the two germline ends. Germline assignment: CDR1 ENHRY and CDR2 SYGVKD. The chain's CDR3 is CAISTGNEQFF. The DNA for the CDR3 is TGTGCCATCAGCACAGGTAACGAGCAGTTCTTC.

The CDR3 here is CASSLWGGGQSTDTQYF. CDR3 in DNA: TGCGCCAGCAGCTTGTGGGGAGGGGGCCAAAGCACAGATACGCAGTATTTT. This chain connects TRBV5-1 to TRBJ2-3; D tentatively reads TRBD1 or TRBD2 (7 bases each). CDR3 length equals 17 residues. The V gene's germline CDR1 is SGHRS and CDR2 YFSETQ. V was pared by 1 base and J by 0 bases, with 15 bases between.

In its sample, this clone was seen a few times. J is TRBJ1-5 and V is TRBV7-3, with 7 nucleotides matching TRBD1. The V gene's germline CDR1 is SGHTA and CDR2 FQGTGA. The CDR3 contains 13 residues. The ends lost 1 base at V and 7 bases at J; junction bases unmatched: 1. CDR3 region: CASSLNRGQPQHF. As DNA, the CDR3 is TGTGCCAGCAGCTTAAACAGGGGCCAGCCCCAGCATTTT.

V gene TRBV10-3 combines with J gene TRBJ1-1, with D unresolved. Per germline, CDR1 ENHRY and CDR2 SYGVKD. The CDR3 loop spans 14 amino acids. Deletions cut 7 bases from V and 6 bases from J, with 18 bases between. The CDR3 spells CAINRAGLDAEAFF. CDR3 DNA sequence: TGTGCCATCAATCGGGCAGGACTGGACGCTGAAGCTTTCTTT.

In regard to this clone: Other DNA variants within this sample encode the same CDR3. The rearrangement links TRBV5-1 to TRBJ1-5, with D perhaps TRBD1 (5 bases). The CDR3 contains 14 residues. V lost 4 bases, J lost 4 bases, and 12 bases lay in between. The germline V gene encodes CDR1 SGHRS and CDR2 YFSETQ. The CDR3 coding sequence is TGCGCCAGCAGCCCCGGGACGGAGAATCAGCCCCAGCATTTT. This translates into CASSPGTENQPQHF. The full variable domain, with the rest looked up from reference TRBV5-1 and TRBJ1-5, is KAGVTQTPRYLIKTRGQQVTLSCSPISGHRSVSWYQQTPGQGLQFLFEYFSETQRNKGNFPGRFSGRQFSNSRSEMNVSTLELGDSALYLCASSPGTENQPQHFGDGTRLSIL.

Worth noting for this clone: This sample also contains other DNA sequences that code for the same CDR3. This chain connects TRBV5-4 to TRBJ2-1, with D unclear. This CDR3 is built from 12 residues. V lost 4 bases and J lost 5, with 7 bases in between. Germline CDR1 and CDR2: SGHNT and YYREEE (reference sequence). CDR3: CASSPRNNEQFF. Written as DNA, the CDR3 is TGTGCCAGCAGCCCCAGAAACAATGAGCAGTTCTTC.

The chain recombines TRBV5-1 with TRBJ1-6; 10 bases are shared with TRBD1. CDR1 and CDR2 (germline): SGHRS, YFSETQ. This CDR3 comprises 18 residues. After removal of 0 bases from V and 10 bases from J, the junction contained 13 bases not matched to a gene. In nucleotides, the CDR3 is TGCGCCAGCAGCTTGGGGCGTTGGGACAGGGGAGGAAAGTCACCCCTCCACTTT. Its protein product is CASSLGRWDRGGKSPLHF.

This chain joins TRBV7-2 and TRBJ1-5; D unclear. V lost 0 bases to trimming and J lost 0 bases, with 9 bases between them. Germline V CDR1 and CDR2: SGHTA, FQGNSA. This CDR3 has 16 residues. The CDR3 loop reads CASSLASSYSNQPQHF. The CDR3 nucleotides read TGTGCCAGCAGCTTAGCATCCAGCTATAGCAATCAGCCCCAGCATTTT.

This clone turned up a few times. This sample includes further DNA sequences coding for the same CDR3. The genes are TRBV18 and TRBJ2-2; D not certain. The V end was cut by 2 bases, the J end by 0 bases, with 7 bases between. The CDR3 contains 15 residues. CDR1 and CDR2 (germline): KGHSH, LQKENI. The CDR3 sequence: CASSPLGTNTGELFF. The DNA of the CDR3 is TGTGCCAGCTCACCATTGGGCACGAACACCGGGGAGCTGTTTTTT.

The CDR3 DNA sequence: TGTGCCAGCAGCCAAGGGGGATGGACACCCCTCCACTTT. Translating gives CASSQGGWTPLHF. The rearrangement links TRBV14 to TRBJ1-6, with unresolved D. Trimming stripped 1 base from V and 11 bases from J, with 9 bases between. The CDR3 is 13 amino acids. Germline assignment: CDR1 SGHDN and CDR2 FVKESK.

In this sample, this clone turned up a few times. The CDR3 region is CAWGSYGYTF. CDR3 DNA sequence: TGTGCCTGGGGCTCCTATGGCTACACCTTC. The gene calls are TRBV30 and TRBJ1-2; D unclear. This CDR3 is 10 amino acids long. Germline V gene lookup returns CDR1 GTSNPN and CDR2 SVGIG (reference sequence). V dropped 5 bases and J dropped 4 bases, with 5 bases sitting between them.

J is TRBJ2-5 and V is TRBV2; 12 bases line up with TRBD2. Germline V CDR1 and CDR2: SNHLY, FYNNEI. The CDR3 consists of 20 residues. V gave up 1 base and J gave up 2 bases; unmatched junction bases: 14. CDR3 loop: CASSEEGVWTSGANQETQYF. In DNA, the CDR3 is TGTGCCAGCAGTGAAGAAGGGGTGTGGACTAGCGGGGCGAATCAAGAGACCCAGTACTTC.

This clone occurred a few times. V usage is TRBV28 and J usage is TRBJ2-4; weak D call: TRBD1 (6 bases). Germline V CDR1 and CDR2: MDHEN, SYDVKM. The CDR3 length is 15 residues. Trimming shortened V by 5 bases and J by 0 bases, and 11 bases separated the two germline ends. Written as DNA, the CDR3 is TGTGCCAGCAGTCATCAACAGGGAGCCAAAAACATTCAGTACTTC. It specifies CASSHQQGAKNIQYF.

This clone was found a few times. The CDR3 coding sequence is TGTGCCAGCAGCTTAGAAGGCCCCCTTCAAGGGGACATTCAGTACTTC. Translating gives CASSLEGPLQGDIQYF. The chain combines TRBV7-2 with TRBJ2-4; a weak D match, TRBD1 (5 bases). This CDR3 comprises 16 residues. Germline-derived CDR1 and CDR2 are SGHTA and FQGNSA. V shed 1 base and J shed 8 bases, with 18 bases lying between them.

V usage is TRBV7-9 and J usage is TRBJ1-1; D is unresolved. Germline lookup yields CDR1 SEHNR and CDR2 FQNEAQ (reference sequence). Trimming stripped 2 bases from V and 7 bases from J, with 5 bases between. The CDR3 runs 11 residues. DNA of the CDR3: TGTGCCAGCAGCTTATGGGATGAAGCTTTCTTT. This sequence encodes CASSLWDEAFF. The variable domain in full, completed from reference TRBV7-9 and TRBJ1-1, reads DTGVSQNPRHKITKRGQNVTFRCDPISEHNRLYWYRQTLGQGPEFLTYFQNEAQLEKSRLLSDRFSAERPKGSFSTLEIQRTEQGDSAMYLCASSLWDEAFFGQGTRLTVV.

This clone was recorded a few times. V usage is TRBV9 and J usage is TRBJ1-1; D remains ambiguous. V lost 4 bases and J lost 3, with 19 bases in between. CDR1 is SGDLS, CDR2 YYNGEE, per germline. The CDR3 is 16 amino acids. The CDR3 DNA sequence: TGTGCCAGCAGCCCAAAAGGTTCGGAGTTCTACACTGAAGCTTTCTTT. Translated, it gives CASSPKGSEFYTEAFF.

The CDR3 nucleotides read TGTGCCAGCAGCAGGGAGGGACTAGCGGGGGGTCGGGAGACCCAGTACTTC. Its protein product is CASSREGLAGGRETQYF. The chain links TRBV5-4 to TRBJ2-5, with 15 bases matching TRBD2. The CDR3 extends over 17 amino acids. In germline, CDR1 is SGHNT, CDR2 YYREEE (reference sequence). Trimming took 4 bases from V and 5 from J; bases not matched to a gene: 9. The full variable domain, its missing parts supplied by reference TRBV5-4 and TRBJ2-5, is ETGVTQSPTHLIKTRGQQVTLRCSSQSGHNTVSWYQQALGQGPQFIFQYYREEENGRGNFPPRFSGLQFPNYSSELNVNALELDDSALYLCASSREGLAGGRETQYFGPGTRLLVL.